Reported below is one T cell receptor beta chain. The data were taken from a study of CD4 and CD8 cells across lung adenocarcinoma regions. MiXCR, run by TCRdb on the PCR reads, gives a single entry per CDR3 protein. The sample carries fewer than 5,000 distinct CDR3 sequences, roughly 51% recorded once. Donors had localized lung adenocarcinoma, a non-small cell lung cancer. This CDR3 has 15 amino acids. The germline CDR1 and CDR2 sequences are KGHDR and SFDVKD. Trimming took 3 bases from V and 6 from J, leaving 13 bases between them. Sample: CD4+ T cells from the margin of a lung tumor. The TCR originated in a female donor with lung adenocarcinoma. The CD4 and CD8 labels of this study may be unreliable. This chain connects TRBV24-1 to TRBJ2-2; tentatively, D is TRBD1 (6 bases). The CDR3 sequence: CATSDPGQLAGELFF. In DNA form, the CDR3 reads TGTGCCACCAGTGATCCAGGACAGTTGGCCGGGGAGCTGTTTTTT.